The clone carrying this T cell receptor (beta chain) was counted only a few times. The antigen is undetermined. This entry belongs to a study of blood T cells in healthy people across ages. Regarding the study as a whole: Age brought a roughly linear fall in TCR beta diversity measured per million T cells.

The second PCR ran about 6 to 12 cycles with a sample-barcoded 5' primer and J-beta primers. TCRdb re-called the 5' RACE reads with MiXCR, one entry per CDR3 protein. The sample has 1.5 million to 2 million distinct CDR3 sequences, around 50% seen once; the top ten hold approximately 2.1%. This CDR3 is built from 15 residues. Germline CDR1 is SNHLY and CDR2 is FYNNEI. Germline trimming cut 5 bases from V and 3 bases from J; bases unmatched to any gene: 6. The chain employs TRBV2 and TRBJ1-2, with 10 bases identical to TRBD1. Input material: blood. This receptor was identified in a woman aged 40 to 49 in good health. The CDR3 reads CASSPGQGDHYGYTF. The CDR3 nucleotides are TGTGCCAGCAGTCCTGGACAGGGGGATCACTATGGCTACACCTTC.